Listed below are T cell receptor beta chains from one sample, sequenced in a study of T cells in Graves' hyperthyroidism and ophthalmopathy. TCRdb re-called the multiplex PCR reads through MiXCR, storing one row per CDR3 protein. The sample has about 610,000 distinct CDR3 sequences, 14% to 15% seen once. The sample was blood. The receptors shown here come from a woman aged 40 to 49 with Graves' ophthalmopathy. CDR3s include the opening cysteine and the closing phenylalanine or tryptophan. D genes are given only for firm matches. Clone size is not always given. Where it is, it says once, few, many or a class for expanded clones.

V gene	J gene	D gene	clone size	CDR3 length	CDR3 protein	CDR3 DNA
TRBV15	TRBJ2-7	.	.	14	CATRELTGLDEQYF	TGTGCCACCAGAGAACTAACGGGGTTGGACGAGCAGTACTTC
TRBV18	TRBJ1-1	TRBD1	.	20	CASSQYSAHTMQGAGTEAFF	TGTGCCAGCTCACAATACTCTGCTCACACTATGCAGGGGGCGGGAACTGAAGCTTTCTTT
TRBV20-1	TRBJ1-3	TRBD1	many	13	CSARTGAGNTIYF	TGCAGTGCAAGGACAGGGGCTGGAAACACCATATATTTT
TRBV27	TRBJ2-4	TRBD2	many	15	CASSPSLGGENIQYF	TGTGCCAGCAGTCCCTCGTTGGGGGGGGAAAACATTCAGTACTTC
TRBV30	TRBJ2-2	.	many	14	CAWKTSGGTGELFF	TGTGCCTGGAAGACCAGCGGAGGAACCGGGGAGCTGTTTTTT
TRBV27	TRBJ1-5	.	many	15	CASSLTWSFKQPQHF	TGTGCCAGCAGTTTAACGTGGAGCTTTAAACAGCCCCAGCATTTT
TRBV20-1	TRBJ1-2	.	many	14	CSARSAGSGGGYTF	TGCAGTGCTAGATCGGCAGGCTCGGGAGGGGGCTACACCTTC
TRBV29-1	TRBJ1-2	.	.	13	CSGLRGRLDGYTF	TGCAGCGGGTTAAGGGGTCGTCTTGATGGCTACACCTTC
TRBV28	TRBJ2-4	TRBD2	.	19	CASSFPYGTSGSGGNIQYF	TGTGCCAGCAGTTTCCCATATGGGACTAGCGGGAGCGGAGGAAACATTCAGTACTTC
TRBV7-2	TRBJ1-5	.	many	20	CASSLGGGSVLVGYDQPQHF	TGTGCCAGCAGCTTAGGGGGGGGTTCGGTCCTCGTGGGGTATGATCAGCCCCAGCATTTT
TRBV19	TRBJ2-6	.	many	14	CASRQSSGANVLTF	TGTGCCAGTAGACAGAGCTCTGGGGCCAACGTCCTGACTTTC
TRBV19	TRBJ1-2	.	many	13	CASTLKSNYGYTF	TGTGCCAGTACCTTAAAGTCGAACTATGGCTACACCTTC
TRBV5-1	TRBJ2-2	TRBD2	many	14	CASSFAGDTGELFF	TGCGCCAGCAGCTTCGCGGGAGACACCGGGGAGCTGTTTTTT
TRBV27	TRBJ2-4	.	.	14	CASSLKEGFGIQYF	TGTGCCAGCAGTTTAAAGGAGGGGTTCGGCATTCAGTACTTC
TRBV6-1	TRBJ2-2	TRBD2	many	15	CASSTTSANTGELFF	TGTGCCAGCAGTACGACTAGCGCGAACACCGGGGAGCTGTTTTTT
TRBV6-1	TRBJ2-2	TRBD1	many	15	CASRRTGKNTGELFF	TGTGCCAGCAGGAGGACAGGGAAGAACACCGGGGAGCTGTTTTTT
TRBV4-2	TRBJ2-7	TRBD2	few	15	CASSRLYSGSYEQYF	TGTGCCAGCAGCCGACTATATAGCGGGAGCTACGAGCAGTACTTC
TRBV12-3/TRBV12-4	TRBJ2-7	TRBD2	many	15	CASSSAREAGFEQYF	TGTGCCAGCAGTTCTGCGCGGGAGGCCGGGTTCGAGCAGTACTTC
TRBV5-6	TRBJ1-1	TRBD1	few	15	CASSPGQGQNTEAFF	TGTGCCAGCAGCCCCGGACAGGGGCAAAACACTGAAGCTTTCTTT
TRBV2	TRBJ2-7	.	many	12	CASTLLRDEQYF	TGTGCCAGCACCCTTCTGAGGGACGAGCAGTACTTC
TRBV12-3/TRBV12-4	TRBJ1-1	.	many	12	CASSTRRTEAFF	TGTGCCAGCAGCACACGGAGGACTGAGGCTTTCTTT
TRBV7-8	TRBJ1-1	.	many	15	CASSLAYGQYTEAFF	TGTGCCAGCAGCTTAGCGTATGGACAATACACTGAAGCTTTCTTT
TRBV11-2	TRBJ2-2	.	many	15	CASSLVLGWTGELFF	TGTGCCAGCAGCTTAGTTCTCGGTTGGACCGGGGAGCTGTTTTTT
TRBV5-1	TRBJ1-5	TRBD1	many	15	CASSLEGTEGQPQHF	TGCGCCAGCAGCTTGGAAGGGACAGAGGGCCAGCCCCAGCATTTT
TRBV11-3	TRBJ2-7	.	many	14	CASKLGGANYEQYF	TGTGCCAGCAAATTGGGGGGCGCAAACTACGAGCAGTACTTC
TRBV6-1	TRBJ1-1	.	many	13	CATHHGQATEAFF	TGTGCCACCCATCATGGCCAGGCCACTGAAGCTTTCTTT
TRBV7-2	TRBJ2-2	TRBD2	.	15	CASSFGLGRSGELFF	TGTGCCAGCAGCTTCGGACTAGGAAGGAGCGGGGAGCTGTTTTTT
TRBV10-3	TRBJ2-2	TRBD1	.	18	CAIAEIDSGGRRTGELFF	TGTGCCATCGCGGAGATAGATTCAGGGGGCCGTAGAACCGGGGAGCTGTTTTTT
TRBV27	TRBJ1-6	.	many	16	CASSLVGQTFNSPLHF	TGTGCCAGCAGTTTGGTTGGACAGACATTTAATTCACCCCTCCACTTT
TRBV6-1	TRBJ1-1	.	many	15	CASSTKPGFNTEAFF	TGTGCCAGCAGTACAAAGCCAGGGTTTAACACTGAAGCTTTCTTT
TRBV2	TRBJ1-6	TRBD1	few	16	CASRPGQGLRNSPLHF	TGTGCCAGCAGACCGGGACAGGGCCTTAGGAATTCACCCCTCCACTTT
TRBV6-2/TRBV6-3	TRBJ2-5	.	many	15	CASSHKGIEGETQYF	TGTGCCAGCAGTCACAAAGGCATCGAGGGGGAGACCCAGTACTTC
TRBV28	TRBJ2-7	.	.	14	CASRDNLRSYEQYF	TGTGCCAGCAGAGACAACCTCCGCTCCTACGAGCAGTACTTC
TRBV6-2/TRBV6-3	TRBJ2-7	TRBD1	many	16	CASRKATTGLSYEQYF	TGTGCCAGCAGAAAGGCCACGACAGGGCTCTCCTACGAGCAGTACTTC
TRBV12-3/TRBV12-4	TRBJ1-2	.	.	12	CASSLDGVGYTF	TGTGCCAGCAGTTTAGATGGCGTTGGCTACACCTTC
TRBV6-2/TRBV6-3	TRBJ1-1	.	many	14	CASSYYGGLSEAFF	TGTGCCAGCAGTTACTATGGAGGGCTGTCTGAAGCTTTCTTT
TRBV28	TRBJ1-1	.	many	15	CASSFGGSGGSEAFF	TGTGCCAGCAGTTTTGGAGGCAGTGGTGGCTCTGAAGCTTTCTTT
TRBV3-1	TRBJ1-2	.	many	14	CASSQERAGYGYTF	TGTGCCAGCAGCCAAGAGCGGGCAGGCTATGGCTACACCTTC
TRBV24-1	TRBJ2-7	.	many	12	CATSDLNYEQYF	TGTGCCACCAGTGATCTGAACTACGAGCAGTACTTC
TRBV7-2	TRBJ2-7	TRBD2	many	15	CASSYIAGVEYEQYF	TGTGCCAGCAGCTACATAGCGGGAGTGGAGTACGAGCAGTACTTC
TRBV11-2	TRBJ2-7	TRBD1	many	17	CASSLGPGQGRSYEQYF	TGTGCCAGCAGCTTAGGTCCTGGACAGGGAAGGTCCTACGAGCAGTACTTC
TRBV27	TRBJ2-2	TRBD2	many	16	CASSPASGRDTGELFF	TGTGCCAGCAGTCCAGCTAGCGGGAGGGACACCGGGGAGCTGTTTTTT
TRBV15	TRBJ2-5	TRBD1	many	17	CATSRGRGTGTQETQYF	TGTGCCACCAGCAGAGGGCGAGGGACAGGGACTCAAGAGACCCAGTACTTC
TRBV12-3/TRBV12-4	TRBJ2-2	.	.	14	CASSYRVSTGELFF	TGTGCCAGCAGCTACCGGGTATCGACCGGGGAGCTGTTTTTT
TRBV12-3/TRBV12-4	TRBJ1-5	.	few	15	CASSLDLRARQPQHF	TGTGCCAGCAGTTTAGATCTCAGGGCTCGTCAGCCCCAGCATTTT
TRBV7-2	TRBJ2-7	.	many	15	CASSNDIFYSYEQYF	TGTGCCAGCAGCAATGACATCTTCTACTCCTACGAGCAGTACTTC
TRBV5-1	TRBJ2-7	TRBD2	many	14	CASSLDLAGYEQYF	TGCGCCAGCAGCTTGGATCTAGCGGGCTACGAGCAGTACTTC
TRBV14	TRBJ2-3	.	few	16	CASSFTPHASTDTQYF	TGTGCCAGCAGCTTCACCCCTCACGCTAGCACAGATACGCAGTATTTT